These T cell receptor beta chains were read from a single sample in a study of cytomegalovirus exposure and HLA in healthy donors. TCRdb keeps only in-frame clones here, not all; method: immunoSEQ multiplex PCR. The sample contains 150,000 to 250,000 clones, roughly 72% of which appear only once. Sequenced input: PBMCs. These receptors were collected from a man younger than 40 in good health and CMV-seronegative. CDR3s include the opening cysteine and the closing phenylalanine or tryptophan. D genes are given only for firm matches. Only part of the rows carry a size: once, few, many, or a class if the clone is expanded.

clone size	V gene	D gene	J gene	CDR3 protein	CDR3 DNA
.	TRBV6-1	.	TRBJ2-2	CASSGQDTGELFF	TGTGCCAGCAGTGGACAGGATACCGGGGAGCTGTTTTTT
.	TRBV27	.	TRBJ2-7	CASRLTGLTTYEQYF	TGTGCCAGCAGGCTTACGGGTCTCACAACCTACGAGCAGTACTTC
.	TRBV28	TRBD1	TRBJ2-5	CASNLQGVEETQYF	TGTGCCAGCAACCTACAGGGGGTGGAGGAGACCCAGTACTTC
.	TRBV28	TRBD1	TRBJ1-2	CASKTTGTGSYGYTF	TGTGCCAGTAAGACAACCGGGACAGGGTCCTATGGCTACACCTTC
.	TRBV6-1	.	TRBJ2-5	CASSEAPGGQETQYF	TGTGCCAGCAGTGAAGCACCAGGGGGGCAAGAGACCCAGTACTTC
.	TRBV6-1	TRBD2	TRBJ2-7	CASSSSGRPYEQYF	TGTGCCAGCAGTTCTAGCGGGAGACCCTACGAGCAGTACTTC
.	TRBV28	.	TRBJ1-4	CASSLPGQTNEKLFF	TGTGCCAGCAGTTTACCAGGGCAAACTAATGAAAAACTGTTTTTT
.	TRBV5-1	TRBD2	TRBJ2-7	CASSLGLADSYEQYF	TGCGCCAGCAGCTTGGGTCTAGCGGACTCCTACGAGCAGTACTTC
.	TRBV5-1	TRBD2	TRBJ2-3	CASSLDPQRESTDTQYF	TGCGCCAGCAGCTTGGACCCTCAGCGGGAGAGCACAGATACGCAGTATTTT
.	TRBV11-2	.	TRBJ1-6	CASSLGGPARSPLHF	TGTGCCAGCAGCCTGGGGGGGCCCGCCAGGTCACCCCTCCACTTT
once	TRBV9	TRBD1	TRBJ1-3	CASSVAGGTTSSGNTIYF	TGTGCCAGCAGCGTCGCAGGGGGCACGACAAGCTCTGGAAACACCATATATTTT
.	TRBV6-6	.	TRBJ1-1	CASSYSTVNTEAFF	TGTGCCAGCAGTTACTCGACAGTGAACACTGAAGCTTTCTTT
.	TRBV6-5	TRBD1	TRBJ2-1	CATTLTGTGQFF	TGTGCCACCACTCTGACCGGGACAGGGCAGTTCTTC
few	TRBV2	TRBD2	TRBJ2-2	CASSPTGLAGTGELFF	TGTGCCAGCAGTCCTACAGGACTAGCGGGAACCGGGGAGCTGTTTTTT
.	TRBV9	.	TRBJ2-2	CASSVTDGTGELFF	TGTGCCAGCAGCGTGACTGACGGGACCGGGGAGCTGTTTTTT
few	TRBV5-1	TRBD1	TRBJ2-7	CASSPGWDSSYEQYF	TGCGCCAGCAGCCCGGGCTGGGACAGTTCCTACGAGCAGTACTTC
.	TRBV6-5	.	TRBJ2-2	CASSYFPVNTGELFF	TGTGCCAGCAGTTATTTTCCCGTTAACACCGGGGAGCTGTTTTTT
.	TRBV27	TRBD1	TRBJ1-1	CASNRGDRDGTEAFF	TGTGCCAGCAACCGAGGAGACAGGGACGGGACTGAAGCTTTCTTT
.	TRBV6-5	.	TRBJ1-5	CASRAGLFSNQPQHF	TGTGCCAGCAGAGCGGGACTTTTCAGCAATCAGCCCCAGCATTTT
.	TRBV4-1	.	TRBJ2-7	CASSQEGLSSYEQYF	TGCGCCAGCAGCCAAGAGGGACTCTCCTCCTACGAGCAGTACTTC
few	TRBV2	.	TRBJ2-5	CASSEVRTEQETQYF	TGTGCCAGCAGTGAAGTTAGGACAGAGCAAGAGACCCAGTACTTC
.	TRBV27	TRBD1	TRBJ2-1	CASSRAEPGTASYNEQFF	TGTGCCAGCAGCCGAGCGGAACCCGGGACAGCATCCTACAATGAGCAGTTCTTC
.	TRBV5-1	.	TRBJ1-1	CASSLAGWWNTEAFF	TGCGCCAGCAGCTTAGCAGGTTGGTGGAACACTGAAGCTTTCTTT
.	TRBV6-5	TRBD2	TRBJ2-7	CASTDTGGSYEQYF	TGTGCCAGCACCGACACGGGGGGCTCCTACGAGCAGTACTTC
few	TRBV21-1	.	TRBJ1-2	CASSLFAGGTDSNYGYTF	.
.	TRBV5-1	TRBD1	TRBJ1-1	CASSLQGARNTEAFF	TGCGCCAGCAGCTTGCAGGGGGCTCGGAACACTGAAGCTTTCTTT
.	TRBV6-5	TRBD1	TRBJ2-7	CASSRRDRGTYEQYF	TGTGCCAGCAGCCGTCGGGACAGGGGAACCTACGAGCAGTACTTC
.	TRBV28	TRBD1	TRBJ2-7	CASSFPQGGNYEQYF	TGTGCCAGCAGTTTCCCACAAGGGGGCAACTACGAGCAGTACTTC
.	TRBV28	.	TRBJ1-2	CASTHLRILRPWGYTF	TGTGCCAGCACCCACCTCAGAATCTTACGTCCTTGGGGCTACACCTTC
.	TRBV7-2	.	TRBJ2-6	CASRSGTLPGANVLTF	TGTGCCAGCAGATCCGGGACTCTCCCTGGGGCCAACGTCCTGACTTTC
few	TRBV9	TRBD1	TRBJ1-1	CASSVGTGVVTEAFF	TGTGCCAGCAGCGTTGGGACAGGGGTTGTAACTGAAGCTTTCTTT
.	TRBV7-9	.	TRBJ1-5	CASSFSSLQPQHF	TGTGCCAGCAGCTTCTCGTCCCTTCAGCCCCAGCATTTT
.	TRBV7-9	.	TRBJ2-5	CASSLKRTDQETQYF	TGTGCCAGCAGCTTAAAAAGGACAGACCAAGAGACCCAGTACTTC
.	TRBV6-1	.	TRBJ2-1	CASSIEQGRQFF	TGTGCCAGCAGTATAGAGCAGGGGAGGCAGTTCTTC
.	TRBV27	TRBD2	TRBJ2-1	CASRGLAGGWGNEQFF	TGTGCCAGCAGGGGACTAGCGGGAGGGTGGGGGAATGAGCAGTTCTTC
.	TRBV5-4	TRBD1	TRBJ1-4	CASGKTGANEKLFF	TGTGCCAGCGGCAAGACAGGGGCTAATGAAAAACTGTTTTTT
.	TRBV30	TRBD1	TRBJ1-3	CACYDRGGNTIYF	TGTGCCTGCTACGACAGGGGTGGAAACACCATATATTTT
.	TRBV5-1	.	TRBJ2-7	CASSLGQWPYEQYF	TGCGCCAGCAGCCTAGGACAGTGGCCCTACGAGCAGTACTTC
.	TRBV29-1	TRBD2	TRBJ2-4	CSVTGFSGGIQYF	TGCAGCGTTACAGGGTTTAGCGGGGGCATTCAGTACTTC
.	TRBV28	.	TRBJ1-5	CASSLLGNQPQHF	TGTGCCAGCAGTTTATTAGGCAATCAGCCCCAGCATTTT
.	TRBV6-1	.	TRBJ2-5	CATTRAGSRETQYF	TGTGCCACCACGAGGGCTGGCTCCCGTGAGACCCAGTACTTC
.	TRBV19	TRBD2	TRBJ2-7	CASSQTSGSSYEQYF	TGTGCCAGTAGTCAAACTAGCGGGAGCTCCTACGAGCAGTACTTC
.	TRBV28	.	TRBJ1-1	CASSFGGDTEAFF	TGTGCCAGCAGTTTCGGGGGGGACACTGAAGCTTTCTTT
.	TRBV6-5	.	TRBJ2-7	CASSYSAGTYEQYF	TGTGCCAGCAGTTACTCGGCGGGAACCTACGAGCAGTACTTC
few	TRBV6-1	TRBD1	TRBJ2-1	CASSGTSGTGRGLNEQFF	TGTGCCAGCAGTGGAACCTCCGGGACAGGGAGGGGGTTGAATGAGCAGTTCTTC
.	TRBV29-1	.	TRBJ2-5	CSVTPRRGQQETQYF	TGCAGCGTTACGCCCAGGAGGGGACAGCAAGAGACCCAGTACTTC
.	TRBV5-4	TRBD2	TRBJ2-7	CASSLLAKEQYF	TGTGCCAGCAGTTTACTAGCGAAGGAGCAGTACTTC
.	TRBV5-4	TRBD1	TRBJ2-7	CASSIRDRDREQYF	TGTGCCAGCAGCATCCGGGACAGGGACCGCGAGCAGTACTTC
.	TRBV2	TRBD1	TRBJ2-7	CASMGRQGALFEQYF	TGTGCCAGCATGGGGCGGCAGGGGGCATTGTTCGAGCAGTACTTC
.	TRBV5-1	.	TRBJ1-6	CASSLGPGTYNSPLHF	TGCGCCAGCAGCTTGGGTCCAGGAACTTATAATTCACCCCTCCACTTT
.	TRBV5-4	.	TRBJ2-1	CASSRLPGADEQFF	TGTGCCAGCAGCCGACTGCCAGGGGCCGATGAGCAGTTCTTC
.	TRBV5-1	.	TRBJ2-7	CASSVGTGYEQYF	TGCGCCAGCAGCGTAGGTACAGGGTACGAGCAGTACTTC
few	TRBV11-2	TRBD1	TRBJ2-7	CASSHRDRDREQYF	TGTGCCAGCAGCCACCGGGACAGGGACAGGGAGCAGTACTTC
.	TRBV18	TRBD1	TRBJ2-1	CASSPRDSFIYNEQFF	TGTGCCAGCTCACCAAGGGACAGCTTCATCTACAATGAGCAGTTCTTC
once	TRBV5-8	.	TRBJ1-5	CASSLAGGPANQPQHF	TGTGCCAGCAGCTTGGCCGGGGGGCCCGCCAATCAGCCCCAGCATTTT